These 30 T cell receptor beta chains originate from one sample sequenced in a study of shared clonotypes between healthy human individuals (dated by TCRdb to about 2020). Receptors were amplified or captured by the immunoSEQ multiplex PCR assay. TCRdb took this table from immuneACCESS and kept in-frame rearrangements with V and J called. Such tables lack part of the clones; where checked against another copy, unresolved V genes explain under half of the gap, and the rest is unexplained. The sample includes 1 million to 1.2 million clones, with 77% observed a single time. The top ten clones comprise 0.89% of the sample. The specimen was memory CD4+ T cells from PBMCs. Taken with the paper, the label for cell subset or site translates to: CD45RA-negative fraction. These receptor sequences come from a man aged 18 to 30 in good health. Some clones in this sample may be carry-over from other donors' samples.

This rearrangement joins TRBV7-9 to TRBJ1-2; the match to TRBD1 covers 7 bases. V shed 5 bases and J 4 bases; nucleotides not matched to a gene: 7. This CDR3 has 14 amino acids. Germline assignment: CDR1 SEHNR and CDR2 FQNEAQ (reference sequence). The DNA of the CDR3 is TGTGCCAGCAGCCAGGGGGGTCTCGTCTATGGCTACACCTTC. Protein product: CASSQGGLVYGYTF.

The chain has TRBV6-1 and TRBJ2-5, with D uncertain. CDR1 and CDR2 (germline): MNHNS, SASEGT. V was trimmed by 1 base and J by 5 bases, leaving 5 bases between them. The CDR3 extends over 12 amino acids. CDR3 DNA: TGTGCCAGCAGTGAAGTCGTTGAGACCCAGTACTTC. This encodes CASSEVVETQYF.

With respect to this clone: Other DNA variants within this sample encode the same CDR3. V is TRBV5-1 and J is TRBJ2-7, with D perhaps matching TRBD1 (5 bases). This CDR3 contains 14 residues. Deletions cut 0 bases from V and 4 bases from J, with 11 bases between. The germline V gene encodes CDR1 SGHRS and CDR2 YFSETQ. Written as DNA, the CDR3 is TGCGCCAGCAGCTTGGGTGACAGAGTATACGAGCAGTACTTC. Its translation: CASSLGDRVYEQYF.

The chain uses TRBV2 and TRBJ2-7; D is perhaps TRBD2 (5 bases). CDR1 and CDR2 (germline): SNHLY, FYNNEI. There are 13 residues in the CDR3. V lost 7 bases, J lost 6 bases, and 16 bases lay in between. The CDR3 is CASNLPPGIEQYF. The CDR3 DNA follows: TGTGCCAGCAACCTCCCCCCCGGGATCGAGCAGTACTTC.

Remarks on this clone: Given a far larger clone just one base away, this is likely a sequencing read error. The CDR3 DNA is TGTGCCAGCAGTGACTCGACAGGGGCATATACGCAGTATTTT. Its translation: CASSDSTGAYTQYF. V gene TRBV6-4 combines with J gene TRBJ2-3, with TRBD1 matching over 8 bases. The CDR3 is 14 residues long. Per germline, CDR1 MRHNA and CDR2 SNTAGT. J gave up 7 bases and V 0 bases, and 3 bases lay outside the gene matches.

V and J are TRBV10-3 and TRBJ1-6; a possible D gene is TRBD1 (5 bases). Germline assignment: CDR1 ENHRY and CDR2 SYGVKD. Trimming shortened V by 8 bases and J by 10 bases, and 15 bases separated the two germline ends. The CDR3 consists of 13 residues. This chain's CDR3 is CAISGDQGSPLHF. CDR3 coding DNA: TGTGCCATCTCCGGGGATCAGGGATCACCCCTCCACTTT.

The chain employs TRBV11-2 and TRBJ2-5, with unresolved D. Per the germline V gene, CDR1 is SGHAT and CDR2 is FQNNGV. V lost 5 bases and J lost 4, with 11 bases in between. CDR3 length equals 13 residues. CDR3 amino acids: CASSPRRIETQYF. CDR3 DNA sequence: TGTGCCAGCAGCCCCCGGCGGATAGAGACCCAGTACTTC.

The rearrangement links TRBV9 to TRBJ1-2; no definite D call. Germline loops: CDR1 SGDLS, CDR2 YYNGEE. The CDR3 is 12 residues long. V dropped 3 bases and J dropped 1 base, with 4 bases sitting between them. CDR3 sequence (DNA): TGTGCCAGCAGCGAACTTAACTATGGCTACACCTTC. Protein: CASSELNYGYTF.

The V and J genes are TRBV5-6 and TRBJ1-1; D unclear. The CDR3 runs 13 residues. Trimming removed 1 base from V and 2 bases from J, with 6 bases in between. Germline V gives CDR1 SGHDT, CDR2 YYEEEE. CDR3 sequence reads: CASSLTSNTEAFF. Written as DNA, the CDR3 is TGTGCCAGCAGCTTGACGAGCAACACTGAAGCTTTCTTT.

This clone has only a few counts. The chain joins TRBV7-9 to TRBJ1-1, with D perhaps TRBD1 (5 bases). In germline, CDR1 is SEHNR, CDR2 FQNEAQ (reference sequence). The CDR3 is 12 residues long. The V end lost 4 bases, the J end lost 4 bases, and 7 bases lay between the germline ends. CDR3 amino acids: CASSYGGTEAFF. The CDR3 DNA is TGTGCCAGCAGCTACGGGGGCACTGAAGCTTTCTTT.

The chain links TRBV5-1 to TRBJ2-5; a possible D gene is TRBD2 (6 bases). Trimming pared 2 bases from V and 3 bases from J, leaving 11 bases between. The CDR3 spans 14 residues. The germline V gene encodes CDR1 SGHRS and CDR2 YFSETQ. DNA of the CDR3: TGCGCCAGCAGCTTTCTGGGAGGAAAAGAGACCCAGTACTTC. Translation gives CASSFLGGKETQYF.

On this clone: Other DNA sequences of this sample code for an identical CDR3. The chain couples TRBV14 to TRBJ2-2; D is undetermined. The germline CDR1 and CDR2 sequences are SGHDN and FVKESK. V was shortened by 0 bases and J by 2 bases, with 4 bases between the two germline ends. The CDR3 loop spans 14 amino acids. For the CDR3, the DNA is TGTGCCAGCAGCCAAGACCATAACACCGGGGAGCTGTTTTTT. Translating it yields CASSQDHNTGELFF.

The CDR3 loop reads CASSLVPISGNTIYF. The CDR3 coding sequence is TGTGCCAGCAGCTTAGTACCGATCTCTGGAAACACCATATATTTT. The chain couples TRBV13 to TRBJ1-3, with D hard to call. The germline V and J ends were trimmed by 1 base and 0 bases, with 7 bases remaining between them. CDR3 length equals 15 residues. Per the germline V gene, CDR1 is PRHDT and CDR2 is FYEKMQ (reference sequence).

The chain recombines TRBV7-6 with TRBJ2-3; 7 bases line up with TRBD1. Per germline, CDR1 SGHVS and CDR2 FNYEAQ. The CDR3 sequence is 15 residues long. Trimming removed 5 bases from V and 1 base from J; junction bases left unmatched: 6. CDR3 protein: CASSARQGGTDTQYF. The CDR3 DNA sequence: TGTGCCAGCAGCGCGAGACAGGGAGGCACAGATACGCAGTATTTT.

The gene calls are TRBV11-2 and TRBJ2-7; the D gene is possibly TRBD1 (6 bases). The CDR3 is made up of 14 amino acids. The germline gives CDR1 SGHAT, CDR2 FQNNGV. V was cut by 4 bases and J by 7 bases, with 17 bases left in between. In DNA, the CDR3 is TGTGCCAGCAGCTCGTCGGGACACCACTTGGAGCAGTACTTC. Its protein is CASSSSGHHLEQYF.

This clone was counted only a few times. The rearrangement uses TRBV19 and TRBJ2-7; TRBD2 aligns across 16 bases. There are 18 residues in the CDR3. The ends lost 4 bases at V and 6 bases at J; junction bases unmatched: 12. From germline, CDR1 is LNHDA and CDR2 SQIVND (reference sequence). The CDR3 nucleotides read TGTGCCAGTAGTACACCGGGACTAGCGGGAGGGCCCGCCGGCGAGCAGTACTTC. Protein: CASSTPGLAGGPAGEQYF. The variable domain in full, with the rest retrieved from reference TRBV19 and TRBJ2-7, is DGGITQSPKYLFRKEGQNVTLSCEQNLNHDAMYWYRQDPGQGLRLIYYSQIVNDFQKGDIAEGYSVSREKKESFPLTVTSAQKNPTAFYLCASSTPGLAGGPAGEQYFGPGTRLTVT.

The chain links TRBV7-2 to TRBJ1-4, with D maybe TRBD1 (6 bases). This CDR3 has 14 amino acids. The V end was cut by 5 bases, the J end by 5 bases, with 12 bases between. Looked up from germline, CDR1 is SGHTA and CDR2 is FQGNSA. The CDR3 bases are TGTGCCAGCAGCCCTTGGGGGGGCAATGAAAAACTGTTTTTT. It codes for CASSPWGGNEKLFF.

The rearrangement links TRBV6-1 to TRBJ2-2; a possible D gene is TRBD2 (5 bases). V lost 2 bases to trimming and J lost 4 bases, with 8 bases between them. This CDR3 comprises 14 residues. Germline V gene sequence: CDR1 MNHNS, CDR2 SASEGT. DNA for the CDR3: TGTGCCAGCAGTGAACGGGGTGGCACCGGGGAGCTGTTTTTT. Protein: CASSERGGTGELFF.

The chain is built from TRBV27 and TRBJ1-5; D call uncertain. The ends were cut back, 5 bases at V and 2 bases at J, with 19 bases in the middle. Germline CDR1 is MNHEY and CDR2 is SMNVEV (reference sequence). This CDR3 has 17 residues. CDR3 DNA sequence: TGTGCCAGCAGTCCCTACTCCGACGGGCTGGGCAATCAGCCCCAGCATTTT. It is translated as CASSPYSDGLGNQPQHF.

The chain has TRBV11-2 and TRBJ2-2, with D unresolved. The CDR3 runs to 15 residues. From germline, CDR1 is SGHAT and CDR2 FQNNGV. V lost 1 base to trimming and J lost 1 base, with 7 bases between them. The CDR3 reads CASSLAERNTGELFF. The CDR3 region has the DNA TGTGCCAGCAGCTTAGCGGAACGGAACACCGGGGAGCTGTTTTTT.

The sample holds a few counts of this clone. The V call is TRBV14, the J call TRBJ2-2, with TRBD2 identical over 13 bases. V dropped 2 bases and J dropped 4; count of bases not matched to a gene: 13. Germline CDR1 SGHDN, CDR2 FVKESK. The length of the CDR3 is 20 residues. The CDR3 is CASSQLGLAGVWAGTGELFF. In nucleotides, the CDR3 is TGTGCCAGCAGCCAACTCGGACTAGCGGGAGTCTGGGCGGGCACCGGGGAGCTGTTTTTT.

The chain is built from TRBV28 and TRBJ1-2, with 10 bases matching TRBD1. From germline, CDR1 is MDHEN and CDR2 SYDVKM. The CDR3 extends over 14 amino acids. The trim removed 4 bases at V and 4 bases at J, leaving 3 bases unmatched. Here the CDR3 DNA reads TGTGCCAGCAGTTATGGGGACAGGGGCTATGGCTACACCTTC. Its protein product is CASSYGDRGYGYTF.

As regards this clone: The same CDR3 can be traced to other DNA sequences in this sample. The CDR3 sequence: CAWSVSTEAFF. As DNA, the CDR3 is TGTGCCTGGAGTGTGAGCACTGAAGCTTTCTTT. V gene TRBV30 combines with J gene TRBJ1-1; D is undetermined. The CDR3 loop spans 11 amino acids. Germline V gives CDR1 GTSNPN, CDR2 SVGIG (reference sequence). Trimming removed 0 bases at V and 4 bases at J, with 3 bases between. Full variable domain (rest looked up from reference TRBV30 and TRBJ1-1): SQTIHQWPATLVQPVGSPLSLECTVEGTSNPNLYWYRQAAGRGLQLLFYSVGIGQISSEVPQNLSASRPQDRQFILSSKKLLLSDSGFYLCAWSVSTEAFFGQGTRLTVV.

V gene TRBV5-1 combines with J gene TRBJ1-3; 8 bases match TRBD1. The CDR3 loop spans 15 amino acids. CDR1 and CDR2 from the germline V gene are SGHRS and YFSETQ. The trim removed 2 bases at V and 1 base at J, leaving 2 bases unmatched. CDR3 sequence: CASSLDRGSGNTIYF. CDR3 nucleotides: TGCGCCAGCAGCTTAGACAGGGGTTCTGGAAACACCATATATTTT.

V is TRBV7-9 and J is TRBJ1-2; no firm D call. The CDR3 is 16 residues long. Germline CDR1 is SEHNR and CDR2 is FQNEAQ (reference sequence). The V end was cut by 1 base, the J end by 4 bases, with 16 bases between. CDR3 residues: CASSLVAALSGYGYTF. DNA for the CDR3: TGTGCCAGCAGCTTAGTGGCAGCCCTTTCGGGCTATGGCTACACCTTC. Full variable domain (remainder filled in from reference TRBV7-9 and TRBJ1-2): DTGVSQNPRHKITKRGQNVTFRCDPISEHNRLYWYRQTLGQGPEFLTYFQNEAQLEKSRLLSDRFSAERPKGSFSTLEIQRTEQGDSAMYLCASSLVAALSGYGYTFGSGTRLTVV.

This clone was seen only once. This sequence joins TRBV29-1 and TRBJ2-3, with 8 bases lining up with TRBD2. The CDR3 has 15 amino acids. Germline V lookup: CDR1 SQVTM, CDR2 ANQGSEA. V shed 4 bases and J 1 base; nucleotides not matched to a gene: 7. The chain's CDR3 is CSVAGGLVGTDTQYF. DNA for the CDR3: TGCAGCGTTGCGGGGGGACTAGTAGGCACAGATACGCAGTATTTT.

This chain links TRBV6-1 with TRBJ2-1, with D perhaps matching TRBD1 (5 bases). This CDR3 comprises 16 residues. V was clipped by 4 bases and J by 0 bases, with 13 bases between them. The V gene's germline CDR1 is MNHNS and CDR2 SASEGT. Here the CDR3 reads CASSGQTSLSYNEQFF. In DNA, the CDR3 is TGTGCCAGCAGTGGACAGACCTCCCTCTCCTACAATGAGCAGTTCTTC.

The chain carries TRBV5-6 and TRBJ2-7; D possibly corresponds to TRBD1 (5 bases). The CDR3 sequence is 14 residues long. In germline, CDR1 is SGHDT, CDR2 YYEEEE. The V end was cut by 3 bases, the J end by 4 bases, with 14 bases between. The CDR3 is CASSSPGQGYEQYF. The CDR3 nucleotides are TGTGCCAGCAGCTCCCCAGGTCAGGGTTACGAGCAGTACTTC. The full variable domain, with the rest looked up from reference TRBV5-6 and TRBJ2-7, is DAGVTQSPTHLIKTRGQQVTLRCSPKSGHDTVSWYQQALGQGPQFIFQYYEEEERQRGNFPDRFSGHQFPNYSSELNVNALLLGDSALYLCASSSPGQGYEQYFGPGTRLTVT.

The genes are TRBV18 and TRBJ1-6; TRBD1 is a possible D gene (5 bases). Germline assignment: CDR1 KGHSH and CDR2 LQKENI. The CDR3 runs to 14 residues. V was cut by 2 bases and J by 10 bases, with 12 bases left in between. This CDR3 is CASSPGTPWSPLHF. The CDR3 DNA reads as TGTGCCAGCTCACCAGGGACGCCCTGGTCACCCCTCCACTTT.

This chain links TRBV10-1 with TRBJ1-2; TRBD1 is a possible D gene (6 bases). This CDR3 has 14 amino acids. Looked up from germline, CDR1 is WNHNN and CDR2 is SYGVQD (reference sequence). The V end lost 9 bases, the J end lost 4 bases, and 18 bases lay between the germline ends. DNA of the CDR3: TGCGCCAGGCCTCGGGACATCCGTCTCTATGGCTACACCTTC. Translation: CARPRDIRLYGYTF.